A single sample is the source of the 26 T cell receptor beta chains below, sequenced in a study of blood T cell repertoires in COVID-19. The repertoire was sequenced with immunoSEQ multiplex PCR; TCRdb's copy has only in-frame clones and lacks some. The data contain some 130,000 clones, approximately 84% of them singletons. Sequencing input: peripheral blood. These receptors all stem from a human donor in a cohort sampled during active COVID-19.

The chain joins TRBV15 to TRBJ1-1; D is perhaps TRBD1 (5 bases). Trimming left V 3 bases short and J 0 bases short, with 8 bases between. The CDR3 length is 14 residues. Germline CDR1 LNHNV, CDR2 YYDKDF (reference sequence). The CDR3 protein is CATSSRQMNTEAFF. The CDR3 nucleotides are TGTGCCACCAGCAGTCGACAGATGAACACTGAAGCTTTCTTT. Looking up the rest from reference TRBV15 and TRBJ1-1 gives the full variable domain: DAMVIQNPRYQVTQFGKPVTLSCSQTLNHNVMYWYQQKSSQAPKLLFHYYDKDFNNEADTPDNFQSRRPNTSFCFLDIRSPGLGDTAMYLCATSSRQMNTEAFFGQGTRLTVV.

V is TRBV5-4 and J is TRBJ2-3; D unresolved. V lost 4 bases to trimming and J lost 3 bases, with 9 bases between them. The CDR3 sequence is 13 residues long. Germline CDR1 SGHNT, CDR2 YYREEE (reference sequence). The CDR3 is CASSLPVTDTQYF. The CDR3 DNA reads TGTGCCAGCAGCCTCCCGGTTACAGATACGCAGTATTTT.

Here the CDR3 DNA reads TGCGCCAGCAGCCAAGGATTGAGGGGGGGCATCCAAAAACTGTTTTTT. Protein: CASSQGLRGGIQKLFF. The chain employs TRBV4-1 and TRBJ1-4; TRBD1 is a possible D gene (6 bases). V was clipped by 1 base and J by 9 bases, with 18 bases between them. The CDR3 runs to 16 residues. Germline V lookup: CDR1 MGHRA, CDR2 YSYEKL.

Written as DNA, the CDR3 is TGCGCCAGCAGCTTGGATGGACTAGCGGGTCGAGCTTCAAGTCCGTTCTTC. It specifies CASSLDGLAGRASSPFF. V is TRBV5-1 and J is TRBJ2-1; 11 nucleotides agree with TRBD2. This CDR3 has 17 residues. V was clipped by 0 bases and J by 15 bases; unmatched bases: 17. Per the germline V gene, CDR1 is SGHRS and CDR2 is YFSETQ. Combining the CDR3 with reference TRBV5-1 and TRBJ2-1 gives the whole variable domain KAGVTQTPRYLIKTRGQQVTLSCSPISGHRSVSWYQQTPGQGLQFLFEYFSETQRNKGNFPGRFSGRQFSNSRSEMNVSTLELGDSALYLCASSLDGLAGRASSPFFGPGTRLTVL.

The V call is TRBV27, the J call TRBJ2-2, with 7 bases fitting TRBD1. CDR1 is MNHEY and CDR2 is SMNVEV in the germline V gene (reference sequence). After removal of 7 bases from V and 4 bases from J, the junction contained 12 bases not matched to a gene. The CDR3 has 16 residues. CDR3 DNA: TGTGCCAGCACCTCAAAGGGGGCGCGAGGCACCGGGGAGCTGTTTTTT. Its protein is CASTSKGARGTGELFF.

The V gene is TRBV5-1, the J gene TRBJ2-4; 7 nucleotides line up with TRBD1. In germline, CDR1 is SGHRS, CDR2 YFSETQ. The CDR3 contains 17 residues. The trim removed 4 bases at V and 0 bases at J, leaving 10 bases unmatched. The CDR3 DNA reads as TGCGCCAGCAGCCCCCGGGACAGCTCCTTAGCCAAAAACATTCAGTACTTC. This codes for CASSPRDSSLAKNIQYF.

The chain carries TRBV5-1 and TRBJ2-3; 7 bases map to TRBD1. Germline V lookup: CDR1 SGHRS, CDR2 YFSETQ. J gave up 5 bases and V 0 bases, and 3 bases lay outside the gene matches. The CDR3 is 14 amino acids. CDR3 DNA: TGCGCCAGCAGCTTGGGGGACAGCGGAGATACGCAGTATTTT. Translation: CASSLGDSGDTQYF.

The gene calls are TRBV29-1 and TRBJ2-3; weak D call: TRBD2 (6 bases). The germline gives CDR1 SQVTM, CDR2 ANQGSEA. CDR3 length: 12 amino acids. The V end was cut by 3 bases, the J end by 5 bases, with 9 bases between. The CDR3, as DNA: TGCAGCGTTGATTCGGGAGAAGATACGCAGTATTTT. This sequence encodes CSVDSGEDTQYF.

This chain's CDR3 is CASSPAPAGEQHF. The CDR3 DNA reads TGTGCCAGCAGCCCGGCCCCGGCGGGGGAGCAGCATTTT. The rearrangement joins TRBV7-2 to TRBJ1-5; tentative D call: TRBD1 (5 bases). The CDR3 totals 13 residues. V lost 5 bases and J lost 13, with 18 bases in between. Per the germline V gene, CDR1 is SGHTA and CDR2 is FQGNSA.

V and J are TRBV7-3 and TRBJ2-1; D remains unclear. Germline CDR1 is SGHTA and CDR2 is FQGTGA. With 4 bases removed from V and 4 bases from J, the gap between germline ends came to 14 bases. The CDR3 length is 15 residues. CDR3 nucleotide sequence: TGTGCCAGCAGCTCGACGAGGTCGGGTTACAATGAGCAGTTCTTC. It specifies CASSSTRSGYNEQFF. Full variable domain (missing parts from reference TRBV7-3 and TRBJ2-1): GAGVSQTPSNKVTEKGKYVELRCDPISGHTALYWYRQSLGQGPEFLIYFQGTGAADDSGLPNDRFFAVRPEGSVSTLKIQRTERGDSAVYLCASSSTRSGYNEQFFGPGTRLTVL.

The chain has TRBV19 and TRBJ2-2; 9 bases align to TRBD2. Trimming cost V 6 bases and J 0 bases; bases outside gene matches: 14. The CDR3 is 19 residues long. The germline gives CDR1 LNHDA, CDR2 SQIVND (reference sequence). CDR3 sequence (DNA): TGTGCCAGTAGCCACCTGACTAGCGGAGTACGCGCGAACACCGGGGAGCTGTTTTTT. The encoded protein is CASSHLTSGVRANTGELFF.

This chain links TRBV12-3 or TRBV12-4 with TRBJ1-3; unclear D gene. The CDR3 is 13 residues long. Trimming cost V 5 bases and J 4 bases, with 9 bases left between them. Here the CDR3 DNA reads TGTGCCAGCAGTGTAGACACAGGAAACACCATATATTTT. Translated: CASSVDTGNTIYF.

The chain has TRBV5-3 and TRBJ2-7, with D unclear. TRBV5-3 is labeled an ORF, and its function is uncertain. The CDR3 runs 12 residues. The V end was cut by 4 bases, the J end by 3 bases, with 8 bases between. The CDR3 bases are TGTGCCAGAAGCCCTCGGGTCTACGAGCAGTACGTC. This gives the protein CARSPRVYEQYV.

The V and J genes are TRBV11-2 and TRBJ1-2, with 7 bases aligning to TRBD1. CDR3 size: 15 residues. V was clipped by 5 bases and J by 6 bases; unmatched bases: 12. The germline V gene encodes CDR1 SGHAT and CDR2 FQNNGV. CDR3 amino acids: CASSPVQGWLHGYTF. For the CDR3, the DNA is TGTGCCAGCAGCCCCGTACAGGGGTGGTTACATGGCTACACCTTC. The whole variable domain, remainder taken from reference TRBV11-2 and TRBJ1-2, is EAGVAQSPRYKIIEKRQSVAFWCNPISGHATLYWYQQILGQGPKLLIQFQNNGVVDDSQLPKDRFSAERLKGVDSTLKIQPAKLEDSAVYLCASSPVQGWLHGYTFGSGTRLTVV.

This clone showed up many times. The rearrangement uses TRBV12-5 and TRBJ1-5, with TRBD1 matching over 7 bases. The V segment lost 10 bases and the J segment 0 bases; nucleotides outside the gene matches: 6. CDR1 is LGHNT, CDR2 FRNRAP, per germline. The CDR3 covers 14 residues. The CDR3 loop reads CAISGGISNQPQHF. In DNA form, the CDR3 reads TGTGCTATATCAGGGGGTATTAGCAATCAGCCCCAGCATTTT.

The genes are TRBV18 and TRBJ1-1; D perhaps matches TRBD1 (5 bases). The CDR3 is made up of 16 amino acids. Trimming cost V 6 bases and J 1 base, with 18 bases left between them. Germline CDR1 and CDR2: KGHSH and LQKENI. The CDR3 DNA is TGTGCCAGCTCCCCTTTGATTTGGCAGGGGAACACTGAAGCTTTCTTT. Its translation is CASSPLIWQGNTEAFF.

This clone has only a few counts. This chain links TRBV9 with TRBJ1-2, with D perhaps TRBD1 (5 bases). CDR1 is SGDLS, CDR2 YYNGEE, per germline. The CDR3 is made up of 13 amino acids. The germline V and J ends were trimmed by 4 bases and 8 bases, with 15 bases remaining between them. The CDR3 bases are TGTGCCAGCAGCAATACAGGCCCCGGGGGCTACACCTTC. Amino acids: CASSNTGPGGYTF. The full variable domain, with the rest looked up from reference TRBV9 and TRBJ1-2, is DSGVTQTPKHLITATGQRVTLRCSPRSGDLSVYWYQQSLDQGLQFLIQYYNGEERAKGNILERFSAQQFPDLHSELNLSSLELGDSALYFCASSNTGPGGYTFGSGTRLTVV.

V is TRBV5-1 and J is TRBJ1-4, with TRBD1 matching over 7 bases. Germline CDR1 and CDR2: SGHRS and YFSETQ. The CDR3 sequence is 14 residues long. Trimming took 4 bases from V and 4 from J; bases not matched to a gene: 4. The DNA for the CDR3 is TGCGCCAGCAGCCCGGGACAGATTAATGAAAAACTGTTTTTT. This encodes CASSPGQINEKLFF.

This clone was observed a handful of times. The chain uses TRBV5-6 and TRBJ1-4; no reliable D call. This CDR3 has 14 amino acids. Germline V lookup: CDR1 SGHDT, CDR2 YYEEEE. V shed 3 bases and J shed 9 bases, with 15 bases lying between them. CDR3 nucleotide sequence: TGTGCCAGCAGCTCGTGGGGAGGGTACAAAAAACTGTTTTTT. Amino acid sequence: CASSSWGGYKKLFF.

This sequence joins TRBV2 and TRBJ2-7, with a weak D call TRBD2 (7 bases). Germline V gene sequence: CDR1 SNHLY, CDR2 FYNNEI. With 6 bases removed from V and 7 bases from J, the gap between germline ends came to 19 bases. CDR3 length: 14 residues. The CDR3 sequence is CASRPPGGAVEQYF. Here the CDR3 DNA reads TGTGCCAGCAGGCCTCCTGGGGGGGCGGTGGAGCAGTACTTC. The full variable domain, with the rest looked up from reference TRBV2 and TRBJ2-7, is EPEVTQTPSHQVTQMGQEVILRCVPISNHLYFYWYRQILGQKVEFLVSFYNNEISEKSEIFDDQFSVERPDGSNFTLKIRSTKLEDSAMYFCASRPPGGAVEQYFGPGTRLTVT.

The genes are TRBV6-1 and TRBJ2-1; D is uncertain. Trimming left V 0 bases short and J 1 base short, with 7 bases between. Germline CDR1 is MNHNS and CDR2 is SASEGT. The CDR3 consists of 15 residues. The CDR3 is CASSEAWASYNEQFF. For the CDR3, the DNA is TGTGCCAGCAGTGAAGCCTGGGCTTCCTACAATGAGCAGTTCTTC.

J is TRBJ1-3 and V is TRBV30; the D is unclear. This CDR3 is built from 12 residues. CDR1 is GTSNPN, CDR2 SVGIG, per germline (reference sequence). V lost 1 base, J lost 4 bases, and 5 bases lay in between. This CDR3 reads CAWSDLGNTIYF. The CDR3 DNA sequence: TGTGCCTGGAGTGATCTAGGAAACACCATATATTTT.

The CDR3 loop reads CASSPEVGNTIYF. Here the CDR3 DNA reads TGTGCCAGCAGCCCAGAAGTGGGAAACACCATATATTTT. The chain employs TRBV9 and TRBJ1-3; D ambiguous. Trimming cost V 4 bases and J 4 bases, with 9 bases left between them. The length of the CDR3 is 13 residues. The germline gives CDR1 SGDLS, CDR2 YYNGEE.

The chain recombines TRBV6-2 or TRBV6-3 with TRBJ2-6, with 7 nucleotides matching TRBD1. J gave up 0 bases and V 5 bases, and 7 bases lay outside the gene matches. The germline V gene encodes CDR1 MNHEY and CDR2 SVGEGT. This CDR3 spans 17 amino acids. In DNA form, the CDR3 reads TGTGCCAGCAGTGCTCGGGACAGTTTCTCTGGGGCCAACGTCCTGACTTTC. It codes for CASSARDSFSGANVLTF.

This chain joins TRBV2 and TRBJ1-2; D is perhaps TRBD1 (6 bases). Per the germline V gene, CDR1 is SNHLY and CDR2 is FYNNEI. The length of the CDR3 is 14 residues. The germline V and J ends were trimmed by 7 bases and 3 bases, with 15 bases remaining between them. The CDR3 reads CASTSQGAHYGYTF. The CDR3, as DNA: TGTGCCAGCACCTCACAGGGCGCCCACTATGGCTACACCTTC. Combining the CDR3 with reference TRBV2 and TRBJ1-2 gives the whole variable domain EPEVTQTPSHQVTQMGQEVILRCVPISNHLYFYWYRQILGQKVEFLVSFYNNEISEKSEIFDDQFSVERPDGSNFTLKIRSTKLEDSAMYFCASTSQGAHYGYTFGSGTRLTVV.

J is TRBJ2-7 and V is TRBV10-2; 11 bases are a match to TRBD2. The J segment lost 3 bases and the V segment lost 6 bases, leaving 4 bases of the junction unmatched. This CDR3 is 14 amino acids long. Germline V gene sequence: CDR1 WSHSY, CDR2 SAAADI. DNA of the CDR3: TGCGCCAGCAGGCCGGGACTAGCGGTCTACGAGCAGTACGTC. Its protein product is CASRPGLAVYEQYV.